This TCR beta chain was observed in a study of regulatory and conventional T cells in RAG deficiency. Study-level findings and limits: In Omenn syndrome, sorted "Tregs" may be peripherally activated cells. Shorter CDR3s in all patient subsets; >90% Treg-Tconv overlap in Omenn.

Remarks on this clone: The target antigen is unknown.

Produced via immunoSEQ multiplex PCR; TCRdb's table is partial and in-frame only. This table has 45,000 to 50,000 clones, 90% appearing once. The CDR3 has 14 amino acids. The germline V gene encodes CDR1 SGDLS and CDR2 YYNGEE. V lost 6 bases and J 1 base, leaving 13 bases between the germline ends. Conventional CD4+ T cells were sorted from blood as CD25-low CD127-high cells. This same sample was also part of a study on regulatory T cells. That study reports: Primers: 52 TRBV forward and 13 TRBJ reverse. Regulatory T cells showed the strongest V-J pair restriction and V/J gene skewing among patient repertoires.

This chain links TRBV9 with TRBJ2-5, with D possibly being TRBD1 or TRBD2 (5 bases each). The sample comprised CD4+ effector T cells sorted from blood. This TCR was sampled from a human donor in good health. The CDR3 protein is CASTRSGTQETQYF. In nucleotides, the CDR3 is TGTGCCAGCACCCGATCCGGGACCCAAGAGACCCAGTACTTC.